These T cell receptor beta chains were read from a single sample in a study of blood T cell repertoires in COVID-19. The protocol was immunoSEQ multiplex PCR, while the TCRdb copy is restricted to in-frame clones and leaves out a portion. The repertoire holds some 250,000 clones, more than 70% seen once, with about 12% in the top ten. Source material: peripheral blood. These receptors were obtained from an elderly man with acute or convalescent COVID-19. Both conserved end residues are part of each CDR3. A D gene is named only where the DNA matches it firmly. Size is stated for part of the rows, as once, few or many counts, or as a class when the clone is expanded.

j_call: TRBJ1-1; clone_size: .; d_call: TRBD1; v_call: TRBV15; cdr3_aa: CATSRADRGTEAFF; cdr3_nt: TGTGCCACCAGCAGAGCGGACAGGGGCACTGAAGCTTTCTTT
j_call: TRBJ2-7; clone_size: .; d_call: TRBD1; v_call: TRBV5-1; cdr3_aa: CASNPGTGVYEQYF; cdr3_nt: TGCGCCAGCAATCCCGGGACAGGGGTCTACGAGCAGTACTTC
j_call: TRBJ2-7; clone_size: once; d_call: .; v_call: TRBV28; cdr3_aa: CASTPQGPGQPNYEQYF; cdr3_nt: TGTGCCAGCACCCCCCAGGGCCCGGGACAACCAAACTACGAGCAGTACTTC
j_call: TRBJ1-2; clone_size: once; d_call: .; v_call: TRBV28; cdr3_aa: CASSINRSYGYTF; cdr3_nt: TGTGCCAGCAGCATCAACAGGTCCTATGGCTACACCTTC
j_call: TRBJ2-7; clone_size: .; d_call: .; v_call: TRBV5-4; cdr3_aa: CASRSLANSYEQYF; cdr3_nt: TGTGCCAGCAGAAGTCTAGCGAATTCCTACGAGCAGTACTTC
j_call: TRBJ2-1; clone_size: .; d_call: TRBD1; v_call: TRBV7-8; cdr3_aa: CASSRQGAIGHEQFF; cdr3_nt: TGTGCCAGCAGCCGCCAGGGGGCGATAGGACATGAGCAGTTCTTC
j_call: TRBJ1-1; clone_size: few; d_call: TRBD1; v_call: TRBV16; cdr3_aa: CASSLGQANTEAFF; cdr3_nt: TGTGCCAGCAGCCTTGGACAGGCGAACACTGAAGCTTTCTTT
j_call: TRBJ2-5; clone_size: .; d_call: TRBD1; v_call: TRBV28; cdr3_aa: CASSPLRTGGRETQYF; cdr3_nt: TGTGCCAGCAGTCCGCTAAGGACAGGGGGCAGGGAGACCCAGTACTTC
j_call: TRBJ2-3; clone_size: few; d_call: .; v_call: TRBV7-2; cdr3_aa: CASSLRGATDTQYF; cdr3_nt: TGTGCCAGCAGCTTACGGGGGGCTACAGATACGCAGTATTTT
j_call: TRBJ1-5; clone_size: .; d_call: .; v_call: TRBV27; cdr3_aa: CASSYGMDNQPQHF; cdr3_nt: TGTGCCAGCAGTTACGGGATGGATAATCAGCCCCAGCATTTT
j_call: TRBJ2-1; clone_size: .; d_call: .; v_call: TRBV19; cdr3_aa: CASSIGEDSYNEQFF; cdr3_nt: TGTGCCAGTAGTATAGGAGAGGACAGCTACAATGAGCAGTTCTTC
j_call: TRBJ2-2; clone_size: .; d_call: .; v_call: TRBV29-1; cdr3_aa: CSVGRLEAGELFF; cdr3_nt: TGCAGCGTTGGCAGGTTGGAGGCCGGGGAGCTGTTTTTT
j_call: TRBJ1-6; clone_size: once; d_call: TRBD1; v_call: TRBV10-3; cdr3_aa: CAIRRETGDSPLHF; cdr3_nt: TGTGCCATCAGGCGAGAGACAGGGGATTCACCCCTCCACTTT
j_call: TRBJ1-6; clone_size: .; d_call: TRBD1; v_call: TRBV28; cdr3_aa: CASSSEQGAADSPLHF; cdr3_nt: TGTGCCAGCAGTTCCGAACAGGGGGCTGCGGATTCACCCCTCCACTTT
j_call: TRBJ2-1; clone_size: .; d_call: .; v_call: TRBV6-2/TRBV6-3; cdr3_aa: CASSYVWGGPRNEQFF; cdr3_nt: TGTGCCAGCAGTTACGTATGGGGGGGGCCCCGAAATGAGCAGTTCTTC
j_call: TRBJ1-2; clone_size: .; d_call: TRBD1; v_call: TRBV6-4; cdr3_aa: CASSAGTGGFGYTF; cdr3_nt: TGTGCCAGCAGCGCCGGGACAGGGGGTTTCGGCTACACCTTC
j_call: TRBJ2-7; clone_size: .; d_call: .; v_call: TRBV2; cdr3_aa: CASSATGTYEQYF; cdr3_nt: TGTGCCAGCAGTGCCACAGGAACCTACGAGCAGTACTTC
j_call: TRBJ1-4; clone_size: .; d_call: TRBD1; v_call: TRBV5-1; cdr3_aa: CASSYDRVNEKLFF; cdr3_nt: TGCGCCAGCAGTTACGACAGGGTTAATGAAAAACTGTTTTTT
j_call: TRBJ2-7; clone_size: .; d_call: .; v_call: TRBV7-2; cdr3_aa: CASSRTVYEQYF; cdr3_nt: TGTGCCAGCAGCCGGACAGTCTACGAGCAGTACTTC
j_call: TRBJ2-2; clone_size: .; d_call: TRBD2; v_call: TRBV7-2; cdr3_aa: CASSSGLANTGELFF; cdr3_nt: TGTGCCAGCAGCTCCGGACTAGCCAACACCGGGGAGCTGTTTTTT